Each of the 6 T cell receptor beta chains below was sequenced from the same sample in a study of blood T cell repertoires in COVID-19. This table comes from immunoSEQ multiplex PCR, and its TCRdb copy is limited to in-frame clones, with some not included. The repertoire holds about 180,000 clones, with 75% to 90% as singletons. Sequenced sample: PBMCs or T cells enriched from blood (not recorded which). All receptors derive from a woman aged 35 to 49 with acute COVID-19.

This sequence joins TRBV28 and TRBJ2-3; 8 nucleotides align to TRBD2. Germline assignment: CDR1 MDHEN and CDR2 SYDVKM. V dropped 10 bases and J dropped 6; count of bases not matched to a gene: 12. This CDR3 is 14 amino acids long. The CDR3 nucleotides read TGTGCCACCTCGCTAGGACTAGCAAAGGATACGCAGTATTTT. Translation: CATSLGLAKDTQYF.

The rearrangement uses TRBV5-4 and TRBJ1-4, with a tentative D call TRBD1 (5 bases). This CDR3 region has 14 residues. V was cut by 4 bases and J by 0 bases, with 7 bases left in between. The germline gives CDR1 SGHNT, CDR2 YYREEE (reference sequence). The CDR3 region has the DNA TGTGCCAGCAGCGAGACAGCAACTAATGAAAAACTGTTTTTT. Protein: CASSETATNEKLFF.

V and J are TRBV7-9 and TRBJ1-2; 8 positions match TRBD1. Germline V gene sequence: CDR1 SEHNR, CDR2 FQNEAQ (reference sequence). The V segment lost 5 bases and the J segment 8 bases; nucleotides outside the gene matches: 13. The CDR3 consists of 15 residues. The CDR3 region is CASSPSQGALTGYTF. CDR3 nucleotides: TGTGCCAGCAGCCCGTCCCAGGGGGCCTTGACCGGCTACACCTTC. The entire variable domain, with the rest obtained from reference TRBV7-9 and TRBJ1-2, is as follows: DTGVSQNPRHKITKRGQNVTFRCDPISEHNRLYWYRQTLGQGPEFLTYFQNEAQLEKSRLLSDRFSAERPKGSFSTLEIQRTEQGDSAMYLCASSPSQGALTGYTFGSGTRLTVV.

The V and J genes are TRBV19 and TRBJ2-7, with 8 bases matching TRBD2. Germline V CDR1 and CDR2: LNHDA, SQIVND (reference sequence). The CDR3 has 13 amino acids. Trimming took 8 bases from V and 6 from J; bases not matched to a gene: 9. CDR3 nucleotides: TGTGCCAGTTCAGGACTAGCCGCCGGCGAGCAGTACTTC. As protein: CASSGLAAGEQYF.

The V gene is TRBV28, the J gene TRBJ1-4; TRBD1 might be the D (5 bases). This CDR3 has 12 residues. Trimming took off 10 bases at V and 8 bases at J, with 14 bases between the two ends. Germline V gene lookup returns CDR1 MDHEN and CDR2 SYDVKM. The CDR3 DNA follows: TGTGCCATAGGGTATGCAGGGGAAAAACTGTTTTTT. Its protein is CAIGYAGEKLFF.

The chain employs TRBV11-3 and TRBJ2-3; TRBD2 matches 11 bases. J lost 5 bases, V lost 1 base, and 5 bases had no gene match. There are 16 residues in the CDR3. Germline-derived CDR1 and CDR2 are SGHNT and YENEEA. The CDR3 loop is CASSLGHGLAGDTQYF. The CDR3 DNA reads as TGTGCCAGCAGCTTAGGGCATGGACTAGCGGGAGATACGCAGTATTTT.